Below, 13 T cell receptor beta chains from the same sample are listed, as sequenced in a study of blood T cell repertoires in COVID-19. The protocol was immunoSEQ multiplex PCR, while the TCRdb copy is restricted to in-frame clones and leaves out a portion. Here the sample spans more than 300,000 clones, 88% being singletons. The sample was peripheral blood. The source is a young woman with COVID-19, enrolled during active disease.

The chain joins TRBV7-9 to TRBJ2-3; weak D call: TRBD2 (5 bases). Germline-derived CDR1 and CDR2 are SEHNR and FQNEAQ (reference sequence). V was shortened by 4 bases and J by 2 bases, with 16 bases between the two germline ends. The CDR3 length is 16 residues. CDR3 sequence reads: CASSSWGAPYTDTQYF. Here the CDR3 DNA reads TGTGCCAGCAGCTCGTGGGGAGCCCCTTACACAGATACGCAGTATTTT.

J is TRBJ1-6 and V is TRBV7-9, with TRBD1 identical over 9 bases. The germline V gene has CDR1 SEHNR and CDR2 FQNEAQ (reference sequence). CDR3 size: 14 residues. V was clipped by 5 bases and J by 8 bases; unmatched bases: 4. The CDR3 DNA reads TGTGCCAGCAGCCCCCGGACAGGGGATTCACCCCTCCACTTT. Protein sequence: CASSPRTGDSPLHF.

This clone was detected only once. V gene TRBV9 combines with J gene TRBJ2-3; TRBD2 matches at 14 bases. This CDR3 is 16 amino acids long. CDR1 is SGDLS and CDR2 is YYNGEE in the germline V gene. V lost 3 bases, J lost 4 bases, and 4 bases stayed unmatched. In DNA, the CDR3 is TGTGCCAGCAGCGGCGGGACTAGCGGGGGCCCAGATACGCAGTATTTT. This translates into CASSGGTSGGPDTQYF.

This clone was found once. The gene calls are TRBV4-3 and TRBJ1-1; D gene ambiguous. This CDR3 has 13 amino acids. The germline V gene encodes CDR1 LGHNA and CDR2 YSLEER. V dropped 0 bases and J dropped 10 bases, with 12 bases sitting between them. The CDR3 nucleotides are TGCGCCAGCAGCCAAGATAAGGAATCAGGAGCTTTCTTT. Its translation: CASSQDKESGAFF.

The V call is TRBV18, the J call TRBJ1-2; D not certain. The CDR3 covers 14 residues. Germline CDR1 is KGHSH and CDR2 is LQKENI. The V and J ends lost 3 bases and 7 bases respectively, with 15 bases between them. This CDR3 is CASSPDTERGGYTF. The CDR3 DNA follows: TGTGCCAGCTCACCCGACACGGAACGGGGTGGCTACACCTTC.

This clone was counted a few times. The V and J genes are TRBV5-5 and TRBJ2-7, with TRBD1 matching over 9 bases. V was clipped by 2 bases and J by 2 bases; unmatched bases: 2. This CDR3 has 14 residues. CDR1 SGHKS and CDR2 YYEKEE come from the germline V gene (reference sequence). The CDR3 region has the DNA TGTGCCAGCAGCTTCGGGACAGGGCCCTACGAGCAGTACTTC. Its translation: CASSFGTGPYEQYF.

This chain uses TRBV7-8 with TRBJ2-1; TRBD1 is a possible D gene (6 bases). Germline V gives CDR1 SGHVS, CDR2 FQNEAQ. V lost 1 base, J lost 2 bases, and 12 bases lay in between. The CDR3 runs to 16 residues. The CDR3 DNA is TGTGCCAGCAGCTTAGTTGGGACACTTACCTACAATGAGCAGTTCTTC. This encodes CASSLVGTLTYNEQFF.

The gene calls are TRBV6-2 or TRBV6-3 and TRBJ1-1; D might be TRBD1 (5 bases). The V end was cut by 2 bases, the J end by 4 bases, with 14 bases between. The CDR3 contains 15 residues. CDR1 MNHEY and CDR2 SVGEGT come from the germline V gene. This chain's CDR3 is CASSYEGLRATEAFF. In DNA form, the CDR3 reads TGTGCCAGCAGTTACGAGGGACTCCGGGCCACTGAAGCTTTCTTT.

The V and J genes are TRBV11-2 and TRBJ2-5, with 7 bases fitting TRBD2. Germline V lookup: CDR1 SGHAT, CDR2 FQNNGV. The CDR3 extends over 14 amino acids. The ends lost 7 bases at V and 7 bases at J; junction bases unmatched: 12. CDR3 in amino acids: CASTPGEGWGTQYF. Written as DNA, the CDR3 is TGTGCCAGCACCCCCGGGGAGGGCTGGGGGACCCAGTACTTC.

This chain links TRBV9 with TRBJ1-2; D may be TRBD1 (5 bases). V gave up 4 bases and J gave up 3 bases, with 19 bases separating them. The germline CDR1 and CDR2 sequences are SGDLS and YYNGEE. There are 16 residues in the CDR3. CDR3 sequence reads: CASSPRWGRADYGYTF. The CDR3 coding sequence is TGTGCCAGCAGCCCACGATGGGGCAGGGCTGACTATGGCTACACCTTC.

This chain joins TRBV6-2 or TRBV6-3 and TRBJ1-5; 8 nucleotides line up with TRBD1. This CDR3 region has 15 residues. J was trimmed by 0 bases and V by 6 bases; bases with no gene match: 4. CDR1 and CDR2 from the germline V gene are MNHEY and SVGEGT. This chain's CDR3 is CASSRTGYSNQPQHF. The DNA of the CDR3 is TGTGCCAGCAGCAGGACAGGGTATAGCAATCAGCCCCAGCATTTT.

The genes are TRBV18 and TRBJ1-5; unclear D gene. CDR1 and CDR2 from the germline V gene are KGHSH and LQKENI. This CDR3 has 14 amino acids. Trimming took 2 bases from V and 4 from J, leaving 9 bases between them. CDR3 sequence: CASSPWGGNQPQHF. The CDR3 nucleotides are TGTGCCAGCTCACCATGGGGAGGGAATCAGCCCCAGCATTTT.

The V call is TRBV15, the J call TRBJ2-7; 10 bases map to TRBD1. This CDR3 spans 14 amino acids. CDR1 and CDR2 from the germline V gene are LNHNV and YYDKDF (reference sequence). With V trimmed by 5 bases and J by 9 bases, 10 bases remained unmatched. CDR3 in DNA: TGTGCCACCAGCCCCCGGACAGGGGGGGCTGTGCAGTACGTC. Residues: CATSPRTGGAVQYV.